These 12 T cell receptor beta chains came from one sample sequenced in a study of human T cells and chemical hapten exposure. The sample's time point: patch test 2, 6 weeks after DPC sensitization. The treatment is: therapeutic diphenylcyclopropenone sensitization with weekly scalp DPC. TCRdb reprocessed the RACE reads via MiXCR and lists one record per CDR3 protein. The sample includes 110,000 to 150,000 distinct CDR3 sequences, 10% to 15% seen only once; the top ten take around 1.4%. Sequencing used whole blood, obtained in connection with sensitization to the hapten diphenylcyclopropenone (DPC). These receptors were taken from a woman aged 45-60 years with alopecia areata. Some clones in this sample may be carry-over from other donors' samples.

This chain connects TRBV18 to TRBJ2-1; D might be TRBD1 (6 bases). The CDR3 runs 15 residues. Germline V CDR1 and CDR2: KGHSH, LQKENI. Trimming pared 5 bases from V and 3 bases from J, leaving 14 bases between. The CDR3 here is CASSSGTPFYNEQFF. For the CDR3, the DNA is TGTGCCAGCTCATCCGGGACACCTTTCTACAATGAGCAGTTCTTC.

This chain uses TRBV3-1 with TRBJ2-7; D remains ambiguous. This CDR3 is built from 11 residues. In germline, CDR1 is LGHDT, CDR2 YNNKEL (reference sequence). The germline V and J ends were trimmed by 3 bases and 7 bases, with 7 bases remaining between them. This chain's CDR3 is CASSQLHEQYF. DNA of the CDR3: TGTGCCAGCAGCCAGCTTCATGAGCAGTACTTC.

This clonotype was seen more than once but under ten times. The rearrangement uses TRBV12-3 or TRBV12-4 and TRBJ2-7; D unclear. The CDR3 runs to 12 residues. Trimming removed 4 bases at V and 3 bases at J, with 7 bases between. The CDR3 coding sequence is TGTGCCAGCAGTTCAGGTATCTACGAGCAGTACTTC. It encodes CASSSGIYEQYF.

This clonotype came up a few times. The J gene is TRBJ2-3, the V gene TRBV20-1; D tentatively reads TRBD1 or TRBD2 (6 bases each). The germline V gene encodes CDR1 DFQATT and CDR2 SNEGSKA (reference sequence). The CDR3 consists of 14 residues. V gave up 3 bases and J gave up 8 bases, with 18 bases separating them. For the CDR3, the DNA is TGCAGTGCTAGTCTTCGGAGGGGCAGGGGTACGCAGTATTTT. Translated, it gives CSASLRRGRGTQYF.

Many counts were recorded for this clonotype. The CDR3 DNA follows: TGTGCCAGCAGCTTTGGCGGGACCCTCACAGATACGCAGTATTTT. It is translated as CASSFGGTLTDTQYF. The J gene is TRBJ2-3, the V gene TRBV7-2; maybe TRBD2 (6 bases). Per germline, CDR1 SGHTA and CDR2 FQGNSA. V lost 3 bases and J lost 2, with 12 bases in between. The CDR3 spans 15 residues.

The rearrangement links TRBV20-1 to TRBJ2-7; D may be TRBD1 (5 bases). This CDR3 is 12 amino acids long. The germline V gene encodes CDR1 DFQATT and CDR2 SNEGSKA (reference sequence). Trimming stripped 3 bases from V and 10 bases from J, with 16 bases between. Written as DNA, the CDR3 is TGCAGTGCTAGCCCTACAGACAGACTCCAGTACTTC. Translated, it gives CSASPTDRLQYF.

The chain links TRBV30 to TRBJ2-7, with 14 bases identical to TRBD2. The CDR3 extends over 13 amino acids. CDR1 and CDR2 (germline): GTSNPN, SVGIG (reference sequence). The CDR3 nucleotides are TGTACCCTCGGGACTAGCGGGAGCGGAGAGCAGTACTTC. This codes for CTLGTSGSGEQYF.

This clonotype was observed a few times. The V and J genes are TRBV24-1 and TRBJ2-5, with 9 bases fitting TRBD2. V trimming: 4 bases; J trimming: 1 base; junction bases outside the gene matches: 9. Germline V CDR1 and CDR2: KGHDR, SFDVKD. This CDR3 is 17 amino acids long. As DNA, the CDR3 is TGTGCCACCAGTGACGGAAGACTAGCGGCCCTCCAAGAGACCCAGTACTTC. Protein product: CATSDGRLAALQETQYF.

This clonotype has ten or more counts. The rearrangement links TRBV12-3 or TRBV12-4 to TRBJ1-4; 8 nucleotides match TRBD1. This CDR3 is 15 amino acids long. V lost 4 bases to trimming and J lost 8 bases; unmatched junction nucleotides: 9. The CDR3 here is CASSSRQGLREKLFF. The CDR3 DNA follows: TGTGCCAGCAGTTCCCGACAGGGGTTGAGGGAAAAACTGTTTTTT.

The table lists this clonotype with many counts. This chain links TRBV29-1 with TRBJ1-2; perhaps TRBD1 as D (6 bases). Germline V CDR1 and CDR2: SQVTM, ANQGSEA. V was clipped by 3 bases and J by 4 bases, with 9 bases between them. This CDR3 spans 12 amino acids. CDR3 DNA: TGCAGCGTTGAGGGACAAATCTATGGCTACACCTTC. Residues: CSVEGQIYGYTF.

The chain employs TRBV27 and TRBJ2-2, with D unclear. Germline CDR1 is MNHEY and CDR2 is SMNVEV (reference sequence). Trimming left V 2 bases short and J 2 bases short, with 12 bases between. The CDR3 is made up of 16 amino acids. The CDR3 is CASSLGSFPNTGELFF. In DNA, the CDR3 is TGTGCCAGCAGTTTAGGGTCTTTCCCTAACACCGGGGAGCTGTTTTTT.

The V gene is TRBV21-1, the J gene TRBJ1-3. TRBV21-1 is assigned pseudogene status. CDR3 length equals 15 residues. CDR3 sequence (DNA): TGTGCCAGCAGCAAAAAAACGGACTCTGGAAACACCATATATTTT. This gives the protein CASSKKTDSGNTIYF.